This passage covers 6 T cell receptor beta chains from one sample sequenced in a study of CD8 T cells in Susac syndrome. RNA amounts of roughly 0.45 to 1 ug underwent reverse transcription with random hexamers. Via MiXCR, TCRdb re-called the immunoSEQ multiplex PCR reads, giving one row per CDR3 protein. Among tens of thousands of distinct CDR3 sequences, approximately 92% were seen once, and the ten largest hold approximately 0.21%. Specimen: CD8+ T cells from PBMCs. These receptor sequences come from a human donor in good health.

The CDR3, as DNA: TGTGCCGGGGGCCCCGGGGCCAACGTCCTGACTTTC. Its translation: CAGGPGANVLTF. The chain links TRBV6-1 to TRBJ2-6; the D gene is possibly TRBD1 (6 bases). Per the germline V gene, CDR1 is MNHNS and CDR2 is SASEGT. The CDR3 runs 12 residues. V was trimmed by 11 bases and J by 4 bases, leaving 9 bases between them.

The genes are TRBV7-8 and TRBJ1-5; D ambiguous. The CDR3 runs 13 residues. Per germline, CDR1 SGHVS and CDR2 FQNEAQ. Trimming took 0 bases from V and 7 from J, leaving 7 bases between them. The CDR3: CASSLAPGQPQHF. The CDR3 DNA reads as TGTGCCAGCAGCTTAGCACCGGGGCAGCCCCAGCATTTT.

In the case of this clonotype: At one end the junction does not follow the germline gene, possibly because of a read error. The chain has TRBV25-1 and TRBJ2-7; tentative D call: TRBD1 (6 bases). The CDR3 spans 13 residues. Germline CDR1 reads MGHDK; CDR2 reads SYGVNS. CDR3 coding DNA: TGTGCCGGCAGTCCCACGGACAGATACGAGCAGTACTTC. Its protein product is CAGSPTDRYEQYF.

The chain links TRBV12-3 or TRBV12-4 to TRBJ2-5, with 7 bases lining up with TRBD1. Trimming cost V 6 bases and J 5 bases; bases outside gene matches: 21. The CDR3 has 18 residues. The CDR3 coding sequence is TGTGCCAGCAGCACGATGGCCGGGACAGACCTTGATTGGGAGACCCAGTACTTC. Protein sequence: CASSTMAGTDLDWETQYF.

J is TRBJ2-7 and V is TRBV7-9; D not certain. Germline values: CDR1 SEHNR, CDR2 FQNEAQ (reference sequence). Trimming took off 5 bases at V and 4 bases at J, with 15 bases between the two ends. The CDR3 totals 14 residues. CDR3: CASSGPRITYEQYF. In DNA, the CDR3 is TGTGCCAGCAGCGGCCCTCGGATTACGTACGAGCAGTACTTC.

The chain is built from TRBV27 and TRBJ2-1, with no clear D. The CDR3 sequence is 15 residues long. Trimming left V 0 bases short and J 6 bases short, with 12 bases between. CDR1 MNHEY and CDR2 SMNVEV come from the germline V gene (reference sequence). CDR3 region: CASSLSRAPGNEQFF. The CDR3 region has the DNA TGTGCCAGCAGTTTATCTCGTGCCCCTGGCAATGAGCAGTTCTTC.